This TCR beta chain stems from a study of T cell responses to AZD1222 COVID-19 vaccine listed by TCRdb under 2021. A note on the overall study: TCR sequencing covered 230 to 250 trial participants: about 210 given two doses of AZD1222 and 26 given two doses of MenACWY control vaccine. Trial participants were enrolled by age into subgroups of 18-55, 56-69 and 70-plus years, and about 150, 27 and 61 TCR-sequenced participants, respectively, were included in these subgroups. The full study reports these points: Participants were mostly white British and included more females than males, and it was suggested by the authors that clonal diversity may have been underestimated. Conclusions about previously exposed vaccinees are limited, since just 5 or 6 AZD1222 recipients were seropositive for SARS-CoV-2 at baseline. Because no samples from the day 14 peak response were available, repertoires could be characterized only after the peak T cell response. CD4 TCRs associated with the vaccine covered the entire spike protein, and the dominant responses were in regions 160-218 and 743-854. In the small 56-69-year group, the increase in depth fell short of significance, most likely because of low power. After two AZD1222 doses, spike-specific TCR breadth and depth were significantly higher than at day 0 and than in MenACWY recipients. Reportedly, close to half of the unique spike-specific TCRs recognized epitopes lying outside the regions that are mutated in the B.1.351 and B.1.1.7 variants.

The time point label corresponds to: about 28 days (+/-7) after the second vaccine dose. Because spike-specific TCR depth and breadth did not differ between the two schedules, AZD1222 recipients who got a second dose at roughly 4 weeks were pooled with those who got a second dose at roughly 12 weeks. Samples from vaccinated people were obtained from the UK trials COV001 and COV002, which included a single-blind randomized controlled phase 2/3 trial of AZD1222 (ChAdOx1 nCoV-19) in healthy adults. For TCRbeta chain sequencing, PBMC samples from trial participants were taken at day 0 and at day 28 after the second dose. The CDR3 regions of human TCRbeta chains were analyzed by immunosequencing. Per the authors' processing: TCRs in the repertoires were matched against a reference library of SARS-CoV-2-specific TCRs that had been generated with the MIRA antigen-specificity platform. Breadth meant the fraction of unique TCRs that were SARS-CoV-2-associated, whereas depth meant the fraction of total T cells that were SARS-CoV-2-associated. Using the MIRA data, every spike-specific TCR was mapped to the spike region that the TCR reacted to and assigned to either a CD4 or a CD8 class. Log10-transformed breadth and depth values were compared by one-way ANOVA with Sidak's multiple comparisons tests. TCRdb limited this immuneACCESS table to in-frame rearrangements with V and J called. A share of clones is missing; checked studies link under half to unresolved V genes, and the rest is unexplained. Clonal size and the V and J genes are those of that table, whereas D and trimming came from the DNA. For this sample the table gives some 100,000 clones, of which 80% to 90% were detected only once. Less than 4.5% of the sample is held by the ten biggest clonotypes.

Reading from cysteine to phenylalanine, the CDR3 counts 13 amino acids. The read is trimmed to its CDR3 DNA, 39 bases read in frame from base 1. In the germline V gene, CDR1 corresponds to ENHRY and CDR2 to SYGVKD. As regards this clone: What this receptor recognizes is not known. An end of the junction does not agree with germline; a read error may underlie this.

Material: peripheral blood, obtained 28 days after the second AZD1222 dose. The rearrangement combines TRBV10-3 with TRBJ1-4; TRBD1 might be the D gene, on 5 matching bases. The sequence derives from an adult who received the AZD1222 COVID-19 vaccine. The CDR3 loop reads CASSWDTNEKLFF. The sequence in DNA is TGTGCCAGCAGTTGGGACACTAATGAAAAACTGTTTTTT.